These 22 T cell receptor beta chains originate from one sample sequenced in a study of blood T cell repertoires in COVID-19. Clones were read by immunoSEQ multiplex PCR, and TCRdb kept only the in-frame ones, dropping some. The profile shows about 320,000 clones, 85% of them singletons. Sequencing input: PBMCs or T cells enriched from blood (not recorded which). These receptors were taken from a woman in her twenties or thirties who had been exposed to COVID-19.

This clone was counted once. This rearrangement joins TRBV5-5 to TRBJ2-2; no reliable D call. This CDR3 is 12 amino acids long. Germline CDR1 and CDR2: SGHKS and YYEKEE (reference sequence). With 4 bases removed from V and 8 bases from J, the gap between germline ends came to 9 bases. The CDR3 spells CASSTGRGELFF. DNA of the CDR3: TGTGCCAGCAGCACGGGTAGGGGGGAGCTGTTTTTT.

The chain joins TRBV27 to TRBJ1-6, with D tentatively TRBD1 (6 bases). The germline V and J ends were trimmed by 5 bases and 10 bases, with 15 bases remaining between them. This CDR3 contains 14 residues. Germline-derived CDR1 and CDR2 are MNHEY and SMNVEV (reference sequence). The CDR3 sequence: CASSPRGERSPLHF. Written as DNA, the CDR3 is TGTGCCAGCAGTCCCAGGGGAGAGCGCTCACCCCTCCACTTT.

The CDR3 DNA reads as TGCGCCAGCAGCCGGCAGGGTCCCCCAGAGACCCAGTACTTC. Amino acids: CASSRQGPPETQYF. The gene calls are TRBV5-1 and TRBJ2-5; D is possibly TRBD1 (5 bases). CDR1 and CDR2 from the germline V gene are SGHRS and YFSETQ. The CDR3 has 14 residues. Between the trimmed V and J ends, which lost 4 bases and 4 bases, there was a span of 14 bases.

This clone was counted many times. The chain uses TRBV19 and TRBJ2-1, with TRBD2 as a possible D gene (6 bases). Germline V gene data show CDR1 as LNHDA and CDR2 as SQIVND (reference sequence). The CDR3 contains 12 residues. V was trimmed by 4 bases and J by 7 bases, leaving 8 bases between them. For the CDR3, the DNA is TGTGCCAGTAGTACTAGCGTAAATGAGCAGTTCTTC. This encodes CASSTSVNEQFF.

The chain uses TRBV9 and TRBJ1-4; 7 bases map to TRBD1. Germline-derived CDR1 and CDR2 are SGDLS and YYNGEE. With 0 bases clipped from V and 2 bases from J, the junction kept 13 bases outside the gene matches. This CDR3 contains 19 residues. The DNA of the CDR3 is TGTGCCAGCAGCGTAGGCCCGCCATCCAGGGGGTCCACTAATGAAAAACTGTTTTTT. Protein sequence: CASSVGPPSRGSTNEKLFF. The full variable domain, completed using reference TRBV9 and TRBJ1-4, is DSGVTQTPKHLITATGQRVTLRCSPRSGDLSVYWYQQSLDQGLQFLIQYYNGEERAKGNILERFSAQQFPDLHSELNLSSLELGDSALYFCASSVGPPSRGSTNEKLFFGSGTQLSVL.

The chain uses TRBV12-5 and TRBJ2-3; D is undetermined. The CDR3 consists of 14 residues. Germline V CDR1 and CDR2: LGHNT, FRNRAP. V lost 3 bases and J 3 bases, leaving 10 bases between the germline ends. This CDR3 is CASGFNVGTDTQYF. The CDR3 region has the DNA TGTGCTAGTGGTTTTAACGTCGGGACAGATACGCAGTATTTT.

This chain connects TRBV11-3 to TRBJ2-5; 9 nucleotides align to TRBD2. CDR1 SGHNT and CDR2 YENEEA come from the germline V gene. V lost 0 bases and J lost 4; bases outside the gene matches: 9. The CDR3 length is 17 residues. CDR3 sequence: CASSLDYSPSGTETQYF. In DNA, the CDR3 is TGTGCCAGCAGCTTAGATTATTCCCCTAGCGGGACAGAGACCCAGTACTTC.

The genes are TRBV30 and TRBJ2-7; 10 bases map to TRBD1. This CDR3 is built from 14 residues. The V gene's germline CDR1 is GTSNPN and CDR2 SVGIG (reference sequence). V lost 3 bases, J lost 0 bases, and 2 bases stayed unmatched. The CDR3 sequence: CAWRGQGHSYEQYF. The CDR3 bases are TGTGCCTGGAGGGGACAGGGGCACTCCTACGAGCAGTACTTC.

The chain uses TRBV30 and TRBJ1-5, with D perhaps matching TRBD1 (5 bases). Germline V gene data show CDR1 as GTSNPN and CDR2 as SVGIG (reference sequence). Trimming took 3 bases from V and 1 from J, leaving 10 bases between them. This CDR3 region has 14 residues. The CDR3 is CAWSRDLSNQPQHF. In DNA, the CDR3 is TGTGCCTGGAGCAGGGATCTGAGCAATCAGCCCCAGCATTTT.

The chain carries TRBV19 and TRBJ1-4; D is undetermined. V was shortened by 3 bases and J by 10 bases, with 12 bases between the two germline ends. There are 13 residues in the CDR3. Germline lookup yields CDR1 LNHDA and CDR2 SQIVND (reference sequence). The CDR3 loop reads CASSIGERGKLFF. CDR3 nucleotides: TGTGCCAGTAGTATCGGGGAACGGGGAAAACTGTTTTTT.

V and J are TRBV10-3 and TRBJ1-6; 9 bases are shared with TRBD1. The CDR3 is 15 amino acids. Looked up from germline, CDR1 is ENHRY and CDR2 is SYGVKD. The junction had 9 bases not matched to a gene; V was cut back by 3 bases and J by 12 bases. CDR3 amino acids: CAISDTGQGRLPLHF. Written as DNA, the CDR3 is TGTGCCATCAGTGATACGGGACAGGGAAGGTTACCCCTCCACTTT.

This clone was found a few times. The chain recombines TRBV5-1 with TRBJ2-7; D is unclear. Germline V CDR1 and CDR2: SGHRS, YFSETQ. Trimming shortened V by 5 bases and J by 3 bases, and 6 bases separated the two germline ends. The CDR3 runs 11 residues. Here the CDR3 reads CASRSNYEQYF. DNA of the CDR3: TGCGCCAGCAGGAGTAACTACGAGCAGTACTTC. Full variable domain (outside the CDR3, taken from reference TRBV5-1 and TRBJ2-7): KAGVTQTPRYLIKTRGQQVTLSCSPISGHRSVSWYQQTPGQGLQFLFEYFSETQRNKGNFPGRFSGRQFSNSRSEMNVSTLELGDSALYLCASRSNYEQYFGPGTRLTVT.

The CDR3 loop reads CATQSLTGGRVNTEAFF. CDR3 nucleotides: TGTGCCACCCAGAGTCTGACAGGCGGGCGTGTGAACACTGAAGCTTTCTTT. The V and J genes are TRBV28 and TRBJ1-1; D is possibly TRBD1 (6 bases). V was pared by 10 bases and J by 0 bases, with 24 bases between. From germline, CDR1 is MDHEN and CDR2 SYDVKM. CDR3 length: 17 amino acids.

This clone was counted many times. The chain couples TRBV5-1 to TRBJ1-5, with TRBD1 matching 7 bases. CDR3 length: 15 amino acids. J lost 7 bases, V lost 0 bases, and 7 bases had no gene match. Germline V CDR1 and CDR2: SGHRS, YFSETQ. CDR3 nucleotide sequence: TGCGCCAGCAGCTTGGGAGGGGGCGAAGGCCAGCCCCAGCATTTT. This sequence encodes CASSLGGGEGQPQHF. Variable domain in full (rest from reference TRBV5-1 and TRBJ1-5): KAGVTQTPRYLIKTRGQQVTLSCSPISGHRSVSWYQQTPGQGLQFLFEYFSETQRNKGNFPGRFSGRQFSNSRSEMNVSTLELGDSALYLCASSLGGGEGQPQHFGDGTRLSIL.

V and J are TRBV7-9 and TRBJ1-6; D possibly corresponds to TRBD1 (5 bases). The germline V gene encodes CDR1 SEHNR and CDR2 FQNEAQ (reference sequence). V was cut by 5 bases and J by 7 bases, with 12 bases left in between. There are 14 residues in the CDR3. In DNA form, the CDR3 reads TGTGCCAGCAGCCCAGGGCGGGGAAATTCACCCCTCCACTTT. It translates to CASSPGRGNSPLHF.

This chain joins TRBV5-1 and TRBJ2-1; 7 bases fit TRBD1. The trim removed 4 bases at V and 6 bases at J, leaving 13 bases unmatched. Per the germline V gene, CDR1 is SGHRS and CDR2 is YFSETQ. The CDR3 is 16 residues long. The DNA for the CDR3 is TGCGCCAGCAGCAATAACGGACAGGTTGCGGGCAATGAGCAGTTCTTC. Amino acid sequence: CASSNNGQVAGNEQFF.

V is TRBV5-1 and J is TRBJ2-3, with 8 bases fitting TRBD2. Germline V gene sequence: CDR1 SGHRS, CDR2 YFSETQ. CDR3 size: 14 residues. Trimming took 7 bases from V and 2 from J; bases not matched to a gene: 6. In DNA, the CDR3 is TGCGCCAGCGGGGCGGGAGGTTACACAGATACGCAGTATTTT. It codes for CASGAGGYTDTQYF.

This clone was picked up a small number of times. This chain links TRBV2 with TRBJ1-3; D is unclear. CDR1 is SNHLY, CDR2 FYNNEI, per germline. V shed 5 bases and J shed 2 bases, with 7 bases lying between them. The CDR3 totals 13 residues. The CDR3 sequence: CASSQQPGNTIYF. CDR3 DNA sequence: TGTGCCAGCAGTCAACAGCCTGGAAACACCATATATTTT.

The chain uses TRBV20-1 and TRBJ2-3, with unresolved D. This CDR3 has 10 residues. Per germline, CDR1 DFQATT and CDR2 SNEGSKA (reference sequence). This chain's CDR3 is CSPSTDTQYF. The CDR3 DNA follows: TGCAGCCCTAGCACAGATACGCAGTATTTT.

The CDR3 region has the DNA TGTGCCAGCAGCGAGGGGACACATAATCAAGAGACCCAGTACTTC. Amino acid sequence: CASSEGTHNQETQYF. The chain is built from TRBV9 and TRBJ2-5, with D tentatively TRBD1 (6 bases). V was trimmed by 3 bases and J by 2 bases, leaving 14 bases between them. This CDR3 spans 15 amino acids. The germline V gene has CDR1 SGDLS and CDR2 YYNGEE.

The CDR3 loop reads CATSERQINQPQHF. DNA for the CDR3: TGTGCCACCAGTGAAAGACAGATTAATCAGCCCCAGCATTTT. This chain links TRBV24-1 with TRBJ1-5, with a weak D call TRBD1 (5 bases). V lost 4 bases and J lost 4, with 10 bases in between. Germline V gives CDR1 KGHDR, CDR2 SFDVKD. The CDR3 has 14 residues.

This clone was found once. The gene calls are TRBV9 and TRBJ2-6; 10 bases fit TRBD1. Germline V gene sequence: CDR1 SGDLS, CDR2 YYNGEE. The V and J ends lost 4 bases and 3 bases, in that order; junction bases with no gene match: 13. This CDR3 is 19 amino acids long. CDR3 in amino acids: CASSPPEGTGAYGANVLTF. CDR3 nucleotide sequence: TGTGCCAGCAGCCCCCCAGAAGGGACAGGGGCGTATGGGGCCAACGTCCTGACTTTC.